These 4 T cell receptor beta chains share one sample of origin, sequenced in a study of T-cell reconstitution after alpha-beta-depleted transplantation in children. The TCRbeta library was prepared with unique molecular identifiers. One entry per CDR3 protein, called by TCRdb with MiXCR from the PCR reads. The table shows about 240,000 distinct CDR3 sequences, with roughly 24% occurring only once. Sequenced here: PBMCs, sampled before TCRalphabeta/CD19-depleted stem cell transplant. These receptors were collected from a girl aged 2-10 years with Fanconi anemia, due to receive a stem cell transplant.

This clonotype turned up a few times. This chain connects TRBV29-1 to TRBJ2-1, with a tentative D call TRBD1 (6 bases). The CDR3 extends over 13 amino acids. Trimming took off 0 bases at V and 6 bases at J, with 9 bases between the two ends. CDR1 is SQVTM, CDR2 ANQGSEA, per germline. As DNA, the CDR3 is TGCAGCGTTGAAGATGACAGGTTCAATGAGCAGTTCTTC. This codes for CSVEDDRFNEQFF.

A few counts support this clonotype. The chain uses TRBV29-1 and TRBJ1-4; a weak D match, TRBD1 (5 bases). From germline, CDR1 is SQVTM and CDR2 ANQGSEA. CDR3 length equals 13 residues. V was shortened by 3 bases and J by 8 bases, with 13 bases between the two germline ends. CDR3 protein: CSVDEGLEEKLFF. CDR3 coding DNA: TGCAGCGTTGATGAGGGGCTGGAGGAAAAACTGTTTTTT.

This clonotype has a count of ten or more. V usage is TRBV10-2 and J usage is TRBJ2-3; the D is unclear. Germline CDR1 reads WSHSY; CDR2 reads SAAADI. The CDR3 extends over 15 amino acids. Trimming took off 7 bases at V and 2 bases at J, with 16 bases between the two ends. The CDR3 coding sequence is TGCGCCAGCAAACCGAGACACCCTATCACAGATACGCAGTATTTT. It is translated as CASKPRHPITDTQYF.

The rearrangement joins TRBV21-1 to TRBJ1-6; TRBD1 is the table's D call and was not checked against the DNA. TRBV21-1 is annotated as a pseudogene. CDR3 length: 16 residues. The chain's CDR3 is CASSFRDRLYNSPLHF. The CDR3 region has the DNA TGTGCCAGCAGCTTCCGGGACAGGCTGTATAATTCACCCCTCCACTTT.